This paragraph covers one TCR beta chain sequence. The table lists this clone with a few counts. Its antigen remains undetermined. No much larger clonotype is one base removed from it; base qualities were not supplied. The immunoSEQ Assay, a bias-controlled multiplex PCR, was used to amplify TCRbeta CDR3 regions from genomic DNA. As for the authors' bioinformatics: The number of nucleated cells in each sample was estimated by amplification of reference gene primers within the assay. To quantify the absolute abundance of each unique TCRbeta CDR3 rearrangement, sequence reads were collapsed and filtered. For each sample, productive Simpson clonality was calculated by taking the square root of Simpson's diversity index across productive rearrangements. TCRdb carries this immuneACCESS record with in-frame sequences only. Its versions omit some clonotypes, under half of them owing to an unresolved V gene in the studies checked, with the rest unexplained. That table furnishes V, J and clone size, whereas the DNA furnished D and trimming. The sample contains some 80,000 clones, roughly nine tenths of them found a single time. The ten largest clones represent 3% of the sample.

Whole blood was collected in K2EDTA tubes by collaborating institutions according to the institutions' own protocols. For TCRbeta analysis, collaborators shipped samples as frozen whole blood, isolated PBMCs, or DNA extracted from either of those sample types. Measured from the cysteine to the phenylalanine, the CDR3 is 14 residues long. Left in the record is the CDR3 DNA by itself, 42 bases read in frame from the first base. The germline V gene specifies MRHNA as CDR1 and SNTAGT as CDR2. Trimmed from V: 4 bases; trimmed from J: 9 bases; junction bases lacking a gene match: 5. The data originate from a study of blood T cell repertoires in COVID-19 (dated by TCRdb to 2020 to 2022). Background for the entire study: The collaborator samples originated in the United States, Italy and Spain and spanned the acute and convalescent phases of COVID-19. The material from the prospective study consisted of cDNA or gDNA derived from T cells, B-cell-depleted T cells, or PBMCs. Subjects who had been exposed to COVID-19, were actively infected with it, or had recovered from it provided the deeply sampled blood TCRbeta repertoires that made up the dataset. The repertoires were made available in a free public database intended to serve as a resource for research on the immune response to SARS-CoV-2. Samples were obtained from the ongoing ImmuneRACE study (first 160 participants) and from over 1,000 subjects provided by 6 global collaborators. Sample metadata almost always included a de-identified subject ID, COVID-19 status, age in years and sex. HLA class I and class II types, where available, came from metadata supplied by the sample provider rather than from assay-based typing. Overall study outcomes, separate from this receptor: Clinical and demographic metadata were provided uncurated, with the amount varying by source and participant.

The sequence links TRBV6-4 to TRBJ1-6; 8 of the junction bases match TRBD1. The source material was peripheral blood. This receptor was obtained from a woman in her 50s with active or convalescent COVID-19. The nucleotides are TGTGCCAGCAGTGTCGACAGGGGTGGTTCACCCCTCCACTTT. The encoded protein is CASSVDRGGSPLHF.